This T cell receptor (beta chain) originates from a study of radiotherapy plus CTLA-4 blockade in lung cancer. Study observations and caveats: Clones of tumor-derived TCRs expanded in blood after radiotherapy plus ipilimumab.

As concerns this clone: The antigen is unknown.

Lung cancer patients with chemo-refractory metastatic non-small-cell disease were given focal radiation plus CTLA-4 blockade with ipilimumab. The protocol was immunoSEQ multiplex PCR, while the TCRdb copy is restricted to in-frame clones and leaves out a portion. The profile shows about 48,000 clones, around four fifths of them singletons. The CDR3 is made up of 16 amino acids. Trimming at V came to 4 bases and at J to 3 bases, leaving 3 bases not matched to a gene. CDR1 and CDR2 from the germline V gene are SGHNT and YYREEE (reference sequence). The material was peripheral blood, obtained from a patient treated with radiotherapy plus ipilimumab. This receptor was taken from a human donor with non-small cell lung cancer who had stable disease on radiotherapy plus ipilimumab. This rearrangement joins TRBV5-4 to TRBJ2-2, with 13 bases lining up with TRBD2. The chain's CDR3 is CASSLGLAGDTGELFF. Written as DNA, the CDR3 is TGTGCCAGCAGCCTCGGACTAGCGGGAGACACCGGGGAGCTGTTTTTT.